This TCR beta chain comes out of a study of T cells after yellow fever vaccination. This clonotype was seen many times. V lost 2 bases and J lost 9; bases outside the gene matches: 13. CDR3 length: 15 residues. CDR1 and CDR2 from the germline V gene are MNHEY and SVGEGT. TCRdb itself ran the 5' RACE reads through MiXCR, one entry per CDR3 protein. The table records under 300,000 distinct CDR3 sequences, about 7% of them present only once. This sample comprised CD4+ T cells sorted from PBMCs, obtained 15 days after the yellow fever booster vaccination. The clonotype comes from a man aged 25 to 40 who received the YFV17D yellow fever vaccine. The J gene is TRBJ2-7, the V gene TRBV6-2 or TRBV6-3; 7 bases align to TRBD2. CDR3 coding DNA: TGTGCCAGCAGTTACGGGCGGCTAGATCCGGGAGGGCAGTACTTC. Translated: CASSYGRLDPGGQYF.